One and the same sample provided the 17 T cell receptor beta chains below, sequenced in a study. TCRdb re-derived calls from the RT-PCR reads in MiXCR, one entry per CDR3 protein. The profile covers about 700,000 distinct CDR3 sequences, with more than 13% appearing a single time and 3% to 4.5% taken by the ten largest. Sequencing input: memory CD4+ T cells from blood. All receptors come from a female donor in good health, serving as a healthy control.

This chain connects TRBV7-6 to TRBJ2-7; a possible D gene is TRBD2 (5 bases). V dropped 1 base and J dropped 4 bases, with 8 bases sitting between them. This CDR3 region has 13 residues. Looked up from germline, CDR1 is SGHVS and CDR2 is FNYEAQ. For the CDR3, the DNA is TGTGCCAGCAGCTTAGATTCGGGGTACGAGCAGTACTTC. Protein sequence: CASSLDSGYEQYF.

The CDR3 is CASSPYDGRAVGELFF. The CDR3 region has the DNA TGTGCCAGCAGCCCCTATGACGGGAGGGCCGTCGGGGAGCTGTTTTTT. The chain uses TRBV7-3 and TRBJ2-2, with TRBD2 matching over 8 bases. The CDR3 consists of 16 residues. The germline V gene encodes CDR1 SGHTA and CDR2 FQGTGA. V lost 5 bases, J lost 7 bases, and 12 bases stayed unmatched.

This clonotype has only a few counts. This rearrangement joins TRBV6-2 or TRBV6-3 to TRBJ1-5, with D tentatively TRBD1 (5 bases). The V end was cut by 6 bases, the J end by 0 bases, with 9 bases between. Germline CDR1 and CDR2: MNHEY and SVGEGT. This CDR3 has 14 residues. CDR3 bases: TGTGCCAGCAGAGAGGGGTATAGCAATCAGCCCCAGCATTTT. The encoded protein is CASREGYSNQPQHF.

This clonotype has a handful of counts. The CDR3 reads CATRSPIQGVREGPGFF. CDR3 nucleotide sequence: TGTGCCACTCGTAGCCCCATTCAAGGGGTCAGGGAGGGCCCCGGTTTCTTT. The rearrangement uses TRBV28 and TRBJ1-1, with a weak D call TRBD1 (5 bases). The CDR3 is 17 amino acids. Trimming shortened V by 10 bases and J by 13 bases, and 37 bases separated the two germline ends. Germline V gene sequence: CDR1 MDHEN, CDR2 SYDVKM.

This clonotype was detected only a few times. J is TRBJ2-1 and V is TRBV11-2; D gene unclear. The CDR3 extends over 17 amino acids. The ends were cut back, 1 base at V and 0 bases at J, with 13 bases in the middle. Per the germline V gene, CDR1 is SGHAT and CDR2 is FQNNGV. This chain's CDR3 is CASSLGGSTDSYNEQFF. The DNA for the CDR3 is TGTGCCAGCAGCTTAGGGGGATCCACAGACTCCTACAATGAGCAGTTCTTC.

The CDR3, as DNA: TGTGCCACCACGGTCTCCCTGCGGACAATGTATGGGTACACCATATATTTT. The encoded protein is CATTVSLRTMYGYTIYF. The chain employs TRBV24-1 and TRBJ1-3, with D maybe TRBD1 (5 bases). The V gene's germline CDR1 is KGHDR and CDR2 SFDVKD. Trimming removed 8 bases from V and 8 bases from J, with 27 bases in between. CDR3 length: 17 amino acids.

In this sample, this clonotype turned up many times. The chain carries TRBV7-3 and TRBJ2-3; D is undetermined. CDR3 length: 13 amino acids. Germline V CDR1 and CDR2: SGHTA, FQGTGA. V was clipped by 5 bases and J by 6 bases, with 12 bases between them. The CDR3 region has the DNA TGTGCCAGCAGCACCCAAGCGACGGATACGCAGTATTTT. Protein: CASSTQATDTQYF.

This clonotype was seen only a few times. The chain uses TRBV7-2 and TRBJ1-4; 9 bases line up with TRBD1. From germline, CDR1 is SGHTA and CDR2 FQGNSA. The V segment lost 5 bases and the J segment 7 bases; nucleotides outside the gene matches: 11. The CDR3 spans 16 residues. In nucleotides, the CDR3 is TGTGCCAGCAGCCTCGATTCCGGGACAGGGAGTGAAAAACTGTTTTTT. Residues: CASSLDSGTGSEKLFF.

The V and J genes are TRBV2 and TRBJ2-2; tentatively, D is TRBD1 (7 bases). The germline V gene has CDR1 SNHLY and CDR2 FYNNEI. Trimming stripped 4 bases from V and 3 bases from J, with 12 bases between. CDR3 size: 15 residues. The CDR3 protein is CASSGQGGDTGELFF. The CDR3 region has the DNA TGTGCCAGCAGTGGACAGGGAGGTGACACCGGGGAGCTGTTTTTT.

This clonotype has a count of ten or more. The rearrangement links TRBV12-3 or TRBV12-4 to TRBJ1-2; a possible D gene is TRBD1 (5 bases). V shed 5 bases and J shed 7 bases, with 11 bases lying between them. The CDR3 has 12 residues. The CDR3 region is CASSPPGGGYTF. DNA for the CDR3: TGTGCCAGCAGTCCTCCCGGGGGTGGCTACACCTTC.

This clonotype has only one observation. The V and J genes are TRBV5-1 and TRBJ2-2; 7 nucleotides line up with TRBD1. The CDR3 consists of 15 residues. Losses at the gene ends were 3 bases for V and 3 bases for J; bases not matched to a gene: 5. Germline loops: CDR1 SGHRS, CDR2 YFSETQ. The CDR3, as DNA: TGCGCCAGCAGCTCGACAGGGATGGACACCGGGGAGCTGTTTTTT. It encodes CASSSTGMDTGELFF.

The chain recombines TRBV3-1 with TRBJ2-5; D is perhaps TRBD2 (7 bases). Trimming took 1 base from V and 4 from J, leaving 13 bases between them. CDR1 is LGHDT, CDR2 YNNKEL, per germline (reference sequence). CDR3 length: 15 residues. CDR3 sequence (DNA): TGTGCCAGCAGCCAAGTTCCAGGGGAGGGAGAGACCCAGTACTTC. Translating it yields CASSQVPGEGETQYF.

The sample holds many counts of this clonotype. V is TRBV6-5 and J is TRBJ2-3, with a tentative D call TRBD1 (6 bases). V lost 6 bases to trimming and J lost 3 bases, with 19 bases between them. The CDR3 is 16 residues long. From germline, CDR1 is MNHEY and CDR2 SVGAGI. The CDR3 nucleotides are TGTGCCAGCAGCCTCGATACAGGGTCGGGGACAGATACGCAGTATTTT. This sequence encodes CASSLDTGSGTDTQYF.

This clonotype was counted between two and nine times. The chain carries TRBV18 and TRBJ1-2; D remains ambiguous. CDR3 length: 17 residues. CDR1 and CDR2 (germline): KGHSH, LQKENI. V was pared by 2 bases and J by 3 bases, with 19 bases between. The CDR3 protein is CASSPSMGTAGDYGYTF. The CDR3, as DNA: TGTGCCAGCTCACCATCCATGGGTACGGCGGGAGACTATGGCTACACCTTC.

The chain is built from TRBV20-1 and TRBJ1-2; no clear D gene. Trimming removed 4 bases from V and 4 bases from J, with 16 bases in between. The CDR3 spans 14 residues. Germline CDR1 DFQATT, CDR2 SNEGSKA (reference sequence). The CDR3 region has the DNA TGCAGTGCTATCCCCACCTCCCCGGGCTATGGCTACACCTTC. It codes for CSAIPTSPGYGYTF.

This clonotype was found a few times. The chain carries TRBV7-2 and TRBJ1-6, with D uncertain. There are 12 residues in the CDR3. CDR1 is SGHTA, CDR2 FQGNSA, per germline. Trimming shortened V by 8 bases and J by 8 bases, and 10 bases separated the two germline ends. The CDR3 region has the DNA TGTGCCAGCGGGCACCGAGATTCACCCCTCCACTTT. Amino acid sequence: CASGHRDSPLHF.

This chain uses TRBV27 with TRBJ2-4; D not resolved. The CDR3 sequence is 12 residues long. Germline CDR1 is MNHEY and CDR2 is SMNVEV (reference sequence). The V end was cut by 2 bases, the J end by 8 bases, with 7 bases between. CDR3 amino acids: CASSLKGYIQYF. CDR3 sequence (DNA): TGTGCCAGCAGTTTAAAGGGTTACATTCAGTACTTC.